A selection of T cell receptor beta chains follows, all from one sample in a study of cytomegalovirus exposure and HLA in healthy donors. TCRdb keeps only in-frame clones here, not all; method: immunoSEQ multiplex PCR. Of around 150,000 clones listed, around 83% were seen once; the top ten hold 4.1%. The specimen sequenced was PBMCs. The source is a man in his forties or fifties in good health and CMV-seropositive. Each CDR3 is given with its conserved first and last residue. Each record gives: J gene, D gene, V gene, CDR3 length, clone size, CDR3 protein, CDR3 DNA. The D gene is left open where the match is weak. The size of a clone is reported for some rows only, either as once, few or many, or as a class for expanded clones.

j_call: TRBJ2-5
d_call: .
v_call: TRBV4-1
cdr3_length: 16
clone_size: .
cdr3_aa: CASSQGAGQSQETQYF
cdr3_nt: TGCGCCAGCAGCCAAGGGGCCGGACAATCCCAAGAGACCCAGTACTTC

j_call: TRBJ1-2
d_call: .
v_call: TRBV7-9
cdr3_length: 12
clone_size: .
cdr3_aa: CASSLENMGYTF
cdr3_nt: TGTGCCAGCAGCTTGGAGAATATGGGCTACACCTTC

j_call: TRBJ1-4
d_call: .
v_call: TRBV15
cdr3_length: 14
clone_size: .
cdr3_aa: CATSRGGEGEKLFF
cdr3_nt: TGTGCCACCAGCAGGGGGGGAGAGGGTGAAAAACTGTTTTTT

j_call: TRBJ1-1
d_call: .
v_call: TRBV6-5
cdr3_length: 13
clone_size: .
cdr3_aa: CASSYGGSTEAFF
cdr3_nt: TGTGCCAGCAGTTACGGCGGCAGCACTGAAGCTTTCTTT

j_call: TRBJ2-5
d_call: .
v_call: TRBV29-1
cdr3_length: 13
clone_size: .
cdr3_aa: CSVEDRIQETQYF
cdr3_nt: TGCAGCGTTGAAGACAGGATCCAAGAGACCCAGTACTTC

j_call: TRBJ2-7
d_call: TRBD2
v_call: TRBV7-9
cdr3_length: 13
clone_size: .
cdr3_aa: CASSARGGAEQYF
cdr3_nt: TGTGCCAGCAGCGCCCGGGGGGGGGCCGAGCAGTACTTC

j_call: TRBJ2-1
d_call: TRBD2
v_call: TRBV7-9
cdr3_length: 14
clone_size: .
cdr3_aa: CASSLVWAGDEQFF
cdr3_nt: TGTGCCAGCAGCTTAGTGTGGGCGGGGGATGAGCAGTTCTTC

j_call: TRBJ2-2
d_call: .
v_call: TRBV10-3
cdr3_length: 18
clone_size: .
cdr3_aa: CAISAAGLMTVNTGELFF
cdr3_nt: TGTGCCATCAGTGCGGCGGGCCTTATGACGGTGAACACCGGGGAGCTGTTTTTT

j_call: TRBJ1-3
d_call: .
v_call: TRBV7-2
cdr3_length: 15
clone_size: .
cdr3_aa: CASSSTGFSGNTIYF
cdr3_nt: TGTGCCAGCAGCTCCACGGGGTTCTCTGGAAACACCATATATTTT

j_call: TRBJ2-5
d_call: TRBD2
v_call: TRBV5-6
cdr3_length: 14
clone_size: .
cdr3_aa: CASSLLAGGETQYF
cdr3_nt: TGTGCCAGCAGCTTGCTAGCGGGGGGAGAGACCCAGTACTTC

j_call: TRBJ2-1
d_call: .
v_call: TRBV7-3
cdr3_length: 13
clone_size: .
cdr3_aa: CASSSDRSNEQFF
cdr3_nt: TGTGCCAGCAGCAGCGACCGTTCCAATGAGCAGTTCTTC

j_call: TRBJ1-2
d_call: .
v_call: TRBV7-8
cdr3_length: 14
clone_size: few
cdr3_aa: CASSYGGVQYGYTF
cdr3_nt: TGTGCCAGCAGCTACGGGGGGGTCCAGTATGGCTACACCTTC

j_call: TRBJ1-4
d_call: .
v_call: TRBV19
cdr3_length: 15
clone_size: .
cdr3_aa: CASQNRPATNEKLFF
cdr3_nt: TGTGCCAGTCAAAACAGACCTGCAACTAATGAAAAACTGTTTTTT

j_call: TRBJ1-6
d_call: TRBD1
v_call: TRBV10-3
cdr3_length: 18
clone_size: once
cdr3_aa: CAISESTRDRGRNSPLHF
cdr3_nt: TGTGCCATCAGTGAGTCGACTCGGGACAGGGGCCGTAATTCACCCCTCCACTTT

j_call: TRBJ1-4
d_call: TRBD1
v_call: TRBV5-4
cdr3_length: 17
clone_size: .
cdr3_aa: CASSFCDRGAANEKLFF
cdr3_nt: TGTGCCAGCAGCTTCTGCGACAGGGGTGCAGCTAATGAAAAACTGTTTTTT

j_call: TRBJ2-1
d_call: TRBD2
v_call: TRBV5-1
cdr3_length: 17
clone_size: .
cdr3_aa: CASSLGTAGGPSNEQFF
cdr3_nt: TGCGCCAGCAGTTTGGGTACAGCGGGAGGGCCGAGTAATGAGCAGTTCTTC

j_call: TRBJ1-5
d_call: .
v_call: TRBV4-1
cdr3_length: 14
clone_size: few
cdr3_aa: CASSQGLSNQPQHF
cdr3_nt: TGCGCCAGCAGCCAAGGACTGAGCAATCAGCCCCAGCATTTT

j_call: TRBJ2-3
d_call: .
v_call: TRBV4-2
cdr3_length: 15
clone_size: .
cdr3_aa: CASSQVSGGTDTQYF
cdr3_nt: TGTGCCAGCAGCCAAGTATCCGGGGGCACAGATACGCAGTATTTT

j_call: TRBJ2-3
d_call: .
v_call: TRBV9
cdr3_length: 15
clone_size: .
cdr3_aa: CASTPHRSGADTQYF
cdr3_nt: TGTGCCAGCACCCCCCATCGCAGCGGCGCAGATACGCAGTATTTT

j_call: TRBJ1-2
d_call: .
v_call: TRBV12-1
cdr3_length: 15
clone_size: .
cdr3_aa: CASSLDRRANYGYTF
cdr3_nt: TGTGCCAGCAGCTTGGACAGAAGAGCTAACTATGGCTACACCTTC

j_call: TRBJ2-3
d_call: TRBD1
v_call: TRBV6-1
cdr3_length: 15
clone_size: .
cdr3_aa: CASSDPGQSTDTQYF
cdr3_nt: TGTGCCAGCAGTGACCCGGGACAGAGCACAGATACGCAGTATTTT

j_call: TRBJ1-2
d_call: TRBD1
v_call: TRBV30
cdr3_length: 11
clone_size: .
cdr3_aa: CATGQDYGYTF
cdr3_nt: TGTGCCACGGGACAGGACTATGGCTACACCTTC

j_call: TRBJ2-1
d_call: TRBD2
v_call: TRBV19
cdr3_length: 15
clone_size: .
cdr3_aa: CASSISSGGNNEQFF
cdr3_nt: TGTGCCAGTAGTATTTCAAGCGGGGGAAACAATGAGCAGTTCTTC

j_call: TRBJ2-1
d_call: TRBD2
v_call: TRBV11-2
cdr3_length: 16
clone_size: .
cdr3_aa: CASSLDSGLAGVEQFF
cdr3_nt: TGTGCCAGCAGCTTAGATTCTGGACTAGCGGGAGTTGAGCAGTTCTTC

j_call: TRBJ2-1
d_call: TRBD1
v_call: TRBV7-2
cdr3_length: 16
clone_size: .
cdr3_aa: CASIPRGPLAYNEQFF
cdr3_nt: TGTGCCAGCATCCCGAGGGGGCCTTTAGCCTACAATGAGCAGTTCTTC

j_call: TRBJ1-1
d_call: .
v_call: TRBV29-1
cdr3_length: 14
clone_size: .
cdr3_aa: CSVRHRVADTEAFF
cdr3_nt: TGCAGCGTTCGCCACAGGGTTGCGGACACTGAAGCTTTCTTT

j_call: TRBJ2-3
d_call: TRBD2
v_call: TRBV7-6
cdr3_length: 13
clone_size: .
cdr3_aa: CASSKGLADTQYF
cdr3_nt: TGTGCCAGCAGCAAGGGACTAGCGGATACGCAGTATTTT

j_call: TRBJ2-1
d_call: .
v_call: TRBV11-3
cdr3_length: 13
clone_size: .
cdr3_aa: CASSLQGYDEQFF
cdr3_nt: TGTGCCAGCAGCTTACAGGGTTATGATGAGCAGTTCTTC